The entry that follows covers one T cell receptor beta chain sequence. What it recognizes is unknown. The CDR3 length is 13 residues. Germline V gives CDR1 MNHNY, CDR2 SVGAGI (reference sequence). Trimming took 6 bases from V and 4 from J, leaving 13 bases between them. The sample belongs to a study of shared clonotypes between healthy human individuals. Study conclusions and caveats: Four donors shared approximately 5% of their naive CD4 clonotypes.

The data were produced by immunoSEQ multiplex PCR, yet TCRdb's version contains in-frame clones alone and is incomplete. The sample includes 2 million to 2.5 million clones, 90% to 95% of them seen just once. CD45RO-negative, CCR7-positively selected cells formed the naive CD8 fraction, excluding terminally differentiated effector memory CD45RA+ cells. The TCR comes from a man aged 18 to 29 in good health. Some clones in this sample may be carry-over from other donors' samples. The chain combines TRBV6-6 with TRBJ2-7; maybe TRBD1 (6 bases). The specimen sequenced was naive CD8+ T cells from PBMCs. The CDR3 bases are TGTGCCAGCAGCGGGCCAGGGGCGTACGAGCAGTACTTC. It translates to CASSGPGAYEQYF.